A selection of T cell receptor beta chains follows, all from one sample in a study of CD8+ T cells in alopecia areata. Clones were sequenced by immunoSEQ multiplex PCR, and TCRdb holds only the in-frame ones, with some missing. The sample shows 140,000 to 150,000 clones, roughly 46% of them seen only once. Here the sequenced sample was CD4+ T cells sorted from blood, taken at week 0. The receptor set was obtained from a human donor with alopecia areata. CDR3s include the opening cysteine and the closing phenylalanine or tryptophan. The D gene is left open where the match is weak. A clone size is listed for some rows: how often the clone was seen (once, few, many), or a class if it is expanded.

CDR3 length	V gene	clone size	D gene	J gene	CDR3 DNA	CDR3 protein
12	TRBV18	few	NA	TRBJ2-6	TGTGCCACCCACTCTGGGGCCAACGTCCTGACTTTC	CATHSGANVLTF
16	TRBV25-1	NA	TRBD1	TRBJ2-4	TGTGCCGGGGGACAGCGCAATCCCTTAGCCAAAAACATTCAGTACTTC	CAGGQRNPLAKNIQYF
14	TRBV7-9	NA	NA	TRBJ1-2	TGTGCCAGCAGCTCCCAGACCCAGGGCTATGGCTACACCTTC	CASSSQTQGYGYTF
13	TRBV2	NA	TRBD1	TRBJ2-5	TGTGCCAGCTCTAGGGGGCCCCAAGAGACCCAGTACTTC	CASSRGPQETQYF
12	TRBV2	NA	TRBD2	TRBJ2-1	TGTGCCAGCAGTCCGACTAGCGGAAAGCAGTTCTTC	CASSPTSGKQFF
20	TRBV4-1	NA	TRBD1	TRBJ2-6	TGCGCCAGCAGGCAAAATCCGGGACAGGGGGCCCCCTCTGGGGCCAACGTCCTGACTTTC	CASRQNPGQGAPSGANVLTF
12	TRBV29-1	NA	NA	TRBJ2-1	TGCAGCGTTGAAGATAACTCCAATGAGCAGTTCTTC	CSVEDNSNEQFF
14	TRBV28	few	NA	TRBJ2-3	TGTGCCAGCAGCCCTAAGCCTACCGCGAGTACGCAGTATTTT	CASSPKPTASTQYF
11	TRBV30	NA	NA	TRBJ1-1	TGTGCCTCCGGACAGACAGCTGAAGCTTTCTTT	CASGQTAEAFF
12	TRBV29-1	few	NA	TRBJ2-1	TGCAGCGTTGATGGCAACTACAATGAGCAGTTCTTC	CSVDGNYNEQFF
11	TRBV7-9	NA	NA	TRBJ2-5	TGTGCCAGCAGCTCTGAAGAGACCCAGTACTTC	CASSSEETQYF
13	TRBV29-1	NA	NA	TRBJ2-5	TGCAGCGTTGGGGGCAGTTCCGTCGAGACCCAGTACTTC	CSVGGSSVETQYF
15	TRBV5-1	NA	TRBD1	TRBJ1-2	TGCGCCAGCAGCTTGAACGGACAGGGGAACTATGGCTACACCTTC	CASSLNGQGNYGYTF
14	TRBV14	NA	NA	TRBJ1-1	TGTGCCAGCAGCCCCCTAGGGGTGAACACTGAAGCTTTCTTT	CASSPLGVNTEAFF
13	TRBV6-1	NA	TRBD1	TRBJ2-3	TGTGCCAGTAACCTCAACAGGGGAGATACGCAGTATTTT	CASNLNRGDTQYF
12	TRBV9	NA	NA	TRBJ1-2	TGTGCCAGCAGCGTAGGAGGGAGGGGCTACACCTTC	CASSVGGRGYTF
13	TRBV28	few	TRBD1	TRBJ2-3	TGTGCCAGCAGTTCCCTTGACAGGGGGCCGGAGTATTTT	CASSSLDRGPEYF
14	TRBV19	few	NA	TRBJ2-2	TGTGCCAGTAGTGAACAGGGATCCACCGGGGAGCTGTTTTTT	CASSEQGSTGELFF
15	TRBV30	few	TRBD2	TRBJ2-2	TGTGCCTGGGCGGGGCGGGAGAAGGTCACCGGGGAGCTGTTTTTT	CAWAGREKVTGELFF
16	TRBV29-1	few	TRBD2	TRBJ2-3	TGCAGCGTGGTCCCGGGACTAGCGGGAGTGACAGATACGCAGTATTTT	CSVVPGLAGVTDTQYF
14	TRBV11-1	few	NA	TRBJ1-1	TGTGCCAGCAGCCTATCACTTTGGAACACTGAAGCTTTCTTT	CASSLSLWNTEAFF
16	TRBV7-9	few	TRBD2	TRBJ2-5	TGCGCCAGCAGCCAAGATCTGGCGGGAGGGCAAGAGACCCAGTACTTC	CASSQDLAGGQETQYF
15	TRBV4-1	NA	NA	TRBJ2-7	TGCGCCAGCAGCCAAGCCTCGTCGGGGATCGGGGGGCAGTACTTC	CASSQASSGIGGQYF
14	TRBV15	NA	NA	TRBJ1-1	TGTGCCACCACGCCAGTTACTATGGGCGCTGAAGCTTTCTTT	CATTPVTMGAEAFF
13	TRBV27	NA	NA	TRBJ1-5	TGTGCCAGCAGCCCAGGGGTCTATCAGCCCCAGCATTTT	CASSPGVYQPQHF
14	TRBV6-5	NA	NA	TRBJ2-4	TGTGCCAGCAGTTACTCTAGCAGAGAAAACATTCAGTACTTC	CASSYSSRENIQYF
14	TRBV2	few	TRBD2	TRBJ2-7	TGTGCCAGCAGTGGGTCTAGCGGGAGGGCCGAGCAGTACTTC	CASSGSSGRAEQYF
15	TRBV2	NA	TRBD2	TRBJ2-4	TGTGCCAGCAGTCCCGGACTAGCGGGAGCTACCATTCAGTACTTC	CASSPGLAGATIQYF
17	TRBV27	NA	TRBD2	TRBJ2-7	TGTGCCAGCAGTTTATTCGGAGCGGGAGGGCGCTCCTACGAGCAGTACTTC	CASSLFGAGGRSYEQYF
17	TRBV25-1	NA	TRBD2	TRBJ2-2	TGTGCCAGCAGTCAGGGTCTAGCGGGAGTTGACACCGGGGAGCTGTTTTTT	CASSQGLAGVDTGELFF
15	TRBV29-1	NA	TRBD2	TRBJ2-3	TGCAGCGTTGGACTGACTAGCGGCTACACAGATACGCAGTATTTT	CSVGLTSGYTDTQYF
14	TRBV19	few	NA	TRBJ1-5	TGTGCCAGTAGCATACAAGGCGTAGGGCAGCCCCAGCATTTT	CASSIQGVGQPQHF
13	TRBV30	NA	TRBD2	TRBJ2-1	TGTGCCTGGAGGGAAGCGGGAATCGGTGAGCAGTTCTTC	CAWREAGIGEQFF
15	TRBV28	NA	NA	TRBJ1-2	TGTGCCAGCAGTCCCGGGGGACGGCTCGCGTATGGCTACACCTTC	CASSPGGRLAYGYTF
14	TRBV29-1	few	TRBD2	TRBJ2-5	TGCAGCGTTGGCTGGGCTAGCGGGAAAGAGACCCAGTACTTC	CSVGWASGKETQYF